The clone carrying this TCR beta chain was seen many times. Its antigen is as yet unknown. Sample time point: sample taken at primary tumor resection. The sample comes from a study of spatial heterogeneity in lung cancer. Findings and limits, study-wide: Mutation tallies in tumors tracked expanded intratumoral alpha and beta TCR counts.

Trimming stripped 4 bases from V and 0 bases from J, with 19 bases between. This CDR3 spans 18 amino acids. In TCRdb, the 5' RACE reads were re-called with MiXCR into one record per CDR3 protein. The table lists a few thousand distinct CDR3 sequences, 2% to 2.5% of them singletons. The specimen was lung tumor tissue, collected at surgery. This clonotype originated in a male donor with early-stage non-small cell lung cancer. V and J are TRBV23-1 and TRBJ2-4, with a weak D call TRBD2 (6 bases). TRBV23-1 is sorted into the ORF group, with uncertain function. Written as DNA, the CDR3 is TGCGCCAGCAGTCGCCCGGGACTTTTCCCCCTAGCCAAAAACATTCAGTACTTC. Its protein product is CASSRPGLFPLAKNIQYF.